This T cell receptor (beta chain) emerged from a study of cytomegalovirus exposure and HLA in healthy donors. Study results and limitations: Later analysis identified 17,000 or so TCR beta sequences associated with HLA alleles, using a false discovery rate threshold of 0.05. Per a prior analysis, the majority of TCR beta V segments were productive roughly 87% or roughly 30% of the time.

This clone was found once. Its matching antigen is unknown. V was pared by 8 bases and J by 3 bases, with 4 bases of the junction left unmatched. This CDR3 comprises 15 residues. Germline V gene lookup returns CDR1 SNHLY and CDR2 FYNNEI. Use of 60 Vbeta and 13 Jbeta primers characterized the PCR. Libraries were prepared by immunoSEQ multiplex PCR; TCRdb keeps only in-frame clonotypes and omits some of them. The repertoire holds fewer than 250,000 clones, 70% to 80% seen once, with 14% in the top ten. The clonotype was recovered from a woman between 25 and 40 years old in good health and CMV-seropositive. V and J are TRBV2 and TRBJ2-1, with TRBD2 identical over 13 bases. Sequenced material: PBMCs. In DNA, the CDR3 is TGTGCCAGCGGCCGACTAGCGGGGGGCTACAATGAGCAGTTCTTC. Translation: CASGRLAGGYNEQFF.